Following are 5 T cell receptor beta chains from one sample sequenced in a study of cytomegalovirus exposure and HLA in healthy donors. Primers: 60 Vbeta forward and 13 Jbeta reverse. Assay used: immunoSEQ multiplex PCR; TCRdb lists only in-frame clones, some missing. Of 150,000 to 200,000 clones in the sample, around three quarters are singletons; the top ten hold about 1.6%. The sequenced material came from PBMCs. These receptors originate from a man between 35 and 55 years old in good health and CMV-seronegative.

V gene TRBV6-1 combines with J gene TRBJ2-2; TRBD1 matches at 10 bases. V lost 8 bases to trimming and J lost 5 bases; unmatched junction nucleotides: 8. From germline, CDR1 is MNHNS and CDR2 SASEGT. The CDR3 has 15 amino acids. In DNA form, the CDR3 reads TGTGCCAGCCTACGGGACAGGGGAGGAACCGGGGAGCTGTTTTTT. Protein product: CASLRDRGGTGELFF.

Remarks on this clone: One end of the junction is discordant with germline, which a read error may explain. The rearrangement uses TRBV7-9 and TRBJ2-4; D is ambiguous. Germline loops: CDR1 SEHNR, CDR2 FQNEAQ (reference sequence). The CDR3 covers 17 residues. CDR3 bases: TGTGCCAGCAGCCTAGGGTCTTTGTCCGCCCCCGGCAACAGTCAGTACTTC. It specifies CASSLGSLSAPGNSQYF.

V gene TRBV7-9 combines with J gene TRBJ2-5; 7 bases align to TRBD2. The last part of the DNA fits TRBJ2-7 better; the J call may be wrong. The length of the CDR3 is 16 residues. Germline assignment: CDR1 SEHNR and CDR2 FQNEAQ (reference sequence). The CDR3 coding sequence is TGTGCCAGCAGTCTCGGGGTAGCGGGTCCCTCCTACGAGCAGTACTTC. Translation gives CASSLGVAGPSYEQYF.

The chain combines TRBV9 with TRBJ2-3; TRBD1 aligns across 7 bases. Trimming at V came to 6 bases and at J to 2 bases, leaving 6 bases not matched to a gene. The germline CDR1 and CDR2 sequences are SGDLS and YYNGEE. This CDR3 has 14 amino acids. The CDR3 DNA reads TGTGCCAGCACAGAAGACAGGGCCACAGATACGCAGTATTTT. Translation gives CASTEDRATDTQYF.

The chain employs TRBV5-1 and TRBJ2-1; D is uncertain. The CDR3 contains 13 residues. V was shortened by 0 bases and J by 6 bases, with 7 bases between the two germline ends. Germline CDR1 SGHRS, CDR2 YFSETQ. CDR3 amino acids: CASSLGFGNEQFF. For the CDR3, the DNA is TGCGCCAGCAGCTTGGGGTTCGGCAATGAGCAGTTCTTC.